Listed below are T cell receptor beta chains from one sample, sequenced in a study of blood T cell repertoires in COVID-19. Sequenced by immunoSEQ multiplex PCR; TCRdb stores in-frame clones only, minus some. The sample holds 310,000 or so clones; 85% to 90% are singletons and the top ten take about 10%. Sequencing used PBMCs or T cells enriched from blood (not recorded which). The receptor source for this set is a woman younger than 35 who had recovered from COVID-19. Each CDR3 is given without its conserved first and last residue.

j_call: TRBJ1-2
v_call: TRBV23-1
cdr3_aa: ASSQQGWNGYT

j_call: TRBJ2-2
v_call: TRBV11-3
cdr3_aa: ASSYARANTGELF

j_call: TRBJ1-1
v_call: TRBV6-5
cdr3_aa: ASSLTGPTTEAF

j_call: TRBJ1-4
v_call: TRBV2
cdr3_aa: ASSDYWASSNEKLF

j_call: TRBJ2-7
v_call: TRBV9
cdr3_aa: ASSAKTGFYEQY

j_call: TRBJ2-5
v_call: TRBV20-1
cdr3_aa: SASTRLYQETQY

j_call: TRBJ1-4
v_call: TRBV18
cdr3_aa: ASSQGQGAEKLF

j_call: TRBJ1-5
v_call: TRBV5-1
cdr3_aa: ASSLEAGNQPQH

j_call: TRBJ2-1
v_call: TRBV10-3
cdr3_aa: AISKTGTSGGANRYEQF

j_call: TRBJ1-5
v_call: TRBV18
cdr3_aa: ASSPLPGGFWNQPQH

j_call: TRBJ1-5
v_call: TRBV20-1
cdr3_aa: SVPGQPQH

j_call: TRBJ2-5
v_call: TRBV28
cdr3_aa: ASRTQGARQETQY

j_call: TRBJ1-1
v_call: TRBV5-5
cdr3_aa: ASSLVSGGTEAF

j_call: TRBJ1-2
v_call: TRBV3-1/TRBV3-2
cdr3_aa: ASSLGTGNNYGYT

j_call: TRBJ1-3
v_call: TRBV9
cdr3_aa: ASSVEAASSGNTIY

j_call: TRBJ2-3
v_call: TRBV30
cdr3_aa: AWSTDRGGANTQY

j_call: TRBJ2-2
v_call: TRBV5-1
cdr3_aa: ASSPRGANTGELF

j_call: TRBJ1-2
v_call: TRBV6-5
cdr3_aa: ASRPQGALGYGYT

j_call: TRBJ2-3
v_call: TRBV5-1
cdr3_aa: ASSRQLSGGHTDTQY

j_call: TRBJ1-2
v_call: TRBV3-1/TRBV3-2
cdr3_aa: ASSQESVYGYT

j_call: TRBJ1-1
v_call: TRBV4-1
cdr3_aa: ASSRDTNTEAF

j_call: TRBJ2-7
v_call: TRBV7-9
cdr3_aa: ASSFRVNEQY

j_call: TRBJ2-1
v_call: TRBV5-4
cdr3_aa: ASSSVLAGGDEQF

j_call: TRBJ1-1
v_call: TRBV3-1/TRBV3-2
cdr3_aa: ASSPRTGRTSAF

j_call: TRBJ2-7
v_call: TRBV5-1
cdr3_aa: ASSWGTSDYYEQY

j_call: TRBJ1-5
v_call: TRBV2
cdr3_aa: ASSQTGGGQPQH

j_call: TRBJ2-3
v_call: TRBV28
cdr3_aa: ASSLVPSGSTDTQY

j_call: TRBJ2-3
v_call: TRBV9
cdr3_aa: ASSQGDRAPDTQY

j_call: TRBJ1-1
v_call: TRBV19
cdr3_aa: ASINSPMNTEAF

j_call: TRBJ1-2
v_call: TRBV7-2
cdr3_aa: ASSLRTGRGYT

j_call: TRBJ1-4
v_call: TRBV5-1
cdr3_aa: ASSLVLGQGEKLF

j_call: TRBJ2-7
v_call: TRBV14
cdr3_aa: ASSQELGSYEQY

j_call: TRBJ1-3
v_call: TRBV19
cdr3_aa: ASTPTGGRNTIY

j_call: TRBJ1-2
v_call: TRBV28
cdr3_aa: ASWDPTGGTNYGYT

j_call: TRBJ2-3
v_call: TRBV11-2
cdr3_aa: ASSRTGFTDTQY